This entry concerns a single T cell receptor (beta chain). These data belong to a study of T cell responses to AZD1222 COVID-19 vaccine. The assay was immunoSEQ multiplex PCR, and TCRdb's table has in-frame clones only and misses some. This table has 70,000 to 95,000 clones, about nine tenths appearing once. The source material was peripheral blood, sampled on day 0 of AZD1222 vaccination. This receptor was identified in an adult in good health.

The CDR3: CASSFAVYGYTF. The DNA for the CDR3 is TGTGCCAGCAGCTTTGCTGTATATGGCTACACCTTC. The genes are TRBV12-1 and TRBJ1-2. TRBV12-1 is listed as a pseudogene. The CDR3 loop spans 12 amino acids.